This record looks at one T cell receptor (beta chain) sequence and its context. Its antigen is not identified. This sample stems from a study of T cell responses to AZD1222 COVID-19 vaccine. General study points: A rise in Spike-specific TCR breadth and depth followed two AZD1222 doses.

Germline values: CDR1 SGHTA, CDR2 FQGNSA. The CDR3 covers 15 residues. V was trimmed by 2 bases and J by 5 bases, leaving 15 bases between them. Clones were read by immunoSEQ multiplex PCR, and TCRdb kept only the in-frame ones, dropping some. Of roughly 150,000 clones in the sample, 80% to 95% were seen once. The V gene is TRBV7-2, the J gene TRBJ1-1; D is possibly TRBD1 (6 bases). The TCR sequence derives from an adult in good health. The material sequenced was peripheral blood, taken on day 0 of AZD1222 vaccination. CDR3 DNA sequence: TGTGCCAGCAGCTTAACTTTGGGGGCAGGGACTGAAGCTTTCTTT. As protein: CASSLTLGAGTEAFF. The full variable domain, with the rest looked up from reference TRBV7-2 and TRBJ1-1, is GAGVSQSPSNKVTEKGKDVELRCDPISGHTALYWYRQSLGQGLEFLIYFQGNSAPDKSGLPSDRFSAERTGGSVSTLTIQRTQQEDSAVYLCASSLTLGAGTEAFFGQGTRLTVV.